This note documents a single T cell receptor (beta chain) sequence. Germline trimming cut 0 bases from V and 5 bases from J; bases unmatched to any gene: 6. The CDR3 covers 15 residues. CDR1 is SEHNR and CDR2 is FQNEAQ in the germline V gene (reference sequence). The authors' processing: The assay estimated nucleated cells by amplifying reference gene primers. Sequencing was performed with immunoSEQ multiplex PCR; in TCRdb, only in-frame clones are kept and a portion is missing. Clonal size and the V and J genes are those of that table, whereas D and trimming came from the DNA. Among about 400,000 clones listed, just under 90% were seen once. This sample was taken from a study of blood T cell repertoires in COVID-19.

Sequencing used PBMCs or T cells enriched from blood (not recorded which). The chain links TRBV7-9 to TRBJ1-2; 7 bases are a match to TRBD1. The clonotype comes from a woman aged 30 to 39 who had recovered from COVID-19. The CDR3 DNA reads TGTGCCAGCAGCTTAGCCGGGACAGACCCTTATGGCTACACCTTC. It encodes CASSLAGTDPYGYTF.